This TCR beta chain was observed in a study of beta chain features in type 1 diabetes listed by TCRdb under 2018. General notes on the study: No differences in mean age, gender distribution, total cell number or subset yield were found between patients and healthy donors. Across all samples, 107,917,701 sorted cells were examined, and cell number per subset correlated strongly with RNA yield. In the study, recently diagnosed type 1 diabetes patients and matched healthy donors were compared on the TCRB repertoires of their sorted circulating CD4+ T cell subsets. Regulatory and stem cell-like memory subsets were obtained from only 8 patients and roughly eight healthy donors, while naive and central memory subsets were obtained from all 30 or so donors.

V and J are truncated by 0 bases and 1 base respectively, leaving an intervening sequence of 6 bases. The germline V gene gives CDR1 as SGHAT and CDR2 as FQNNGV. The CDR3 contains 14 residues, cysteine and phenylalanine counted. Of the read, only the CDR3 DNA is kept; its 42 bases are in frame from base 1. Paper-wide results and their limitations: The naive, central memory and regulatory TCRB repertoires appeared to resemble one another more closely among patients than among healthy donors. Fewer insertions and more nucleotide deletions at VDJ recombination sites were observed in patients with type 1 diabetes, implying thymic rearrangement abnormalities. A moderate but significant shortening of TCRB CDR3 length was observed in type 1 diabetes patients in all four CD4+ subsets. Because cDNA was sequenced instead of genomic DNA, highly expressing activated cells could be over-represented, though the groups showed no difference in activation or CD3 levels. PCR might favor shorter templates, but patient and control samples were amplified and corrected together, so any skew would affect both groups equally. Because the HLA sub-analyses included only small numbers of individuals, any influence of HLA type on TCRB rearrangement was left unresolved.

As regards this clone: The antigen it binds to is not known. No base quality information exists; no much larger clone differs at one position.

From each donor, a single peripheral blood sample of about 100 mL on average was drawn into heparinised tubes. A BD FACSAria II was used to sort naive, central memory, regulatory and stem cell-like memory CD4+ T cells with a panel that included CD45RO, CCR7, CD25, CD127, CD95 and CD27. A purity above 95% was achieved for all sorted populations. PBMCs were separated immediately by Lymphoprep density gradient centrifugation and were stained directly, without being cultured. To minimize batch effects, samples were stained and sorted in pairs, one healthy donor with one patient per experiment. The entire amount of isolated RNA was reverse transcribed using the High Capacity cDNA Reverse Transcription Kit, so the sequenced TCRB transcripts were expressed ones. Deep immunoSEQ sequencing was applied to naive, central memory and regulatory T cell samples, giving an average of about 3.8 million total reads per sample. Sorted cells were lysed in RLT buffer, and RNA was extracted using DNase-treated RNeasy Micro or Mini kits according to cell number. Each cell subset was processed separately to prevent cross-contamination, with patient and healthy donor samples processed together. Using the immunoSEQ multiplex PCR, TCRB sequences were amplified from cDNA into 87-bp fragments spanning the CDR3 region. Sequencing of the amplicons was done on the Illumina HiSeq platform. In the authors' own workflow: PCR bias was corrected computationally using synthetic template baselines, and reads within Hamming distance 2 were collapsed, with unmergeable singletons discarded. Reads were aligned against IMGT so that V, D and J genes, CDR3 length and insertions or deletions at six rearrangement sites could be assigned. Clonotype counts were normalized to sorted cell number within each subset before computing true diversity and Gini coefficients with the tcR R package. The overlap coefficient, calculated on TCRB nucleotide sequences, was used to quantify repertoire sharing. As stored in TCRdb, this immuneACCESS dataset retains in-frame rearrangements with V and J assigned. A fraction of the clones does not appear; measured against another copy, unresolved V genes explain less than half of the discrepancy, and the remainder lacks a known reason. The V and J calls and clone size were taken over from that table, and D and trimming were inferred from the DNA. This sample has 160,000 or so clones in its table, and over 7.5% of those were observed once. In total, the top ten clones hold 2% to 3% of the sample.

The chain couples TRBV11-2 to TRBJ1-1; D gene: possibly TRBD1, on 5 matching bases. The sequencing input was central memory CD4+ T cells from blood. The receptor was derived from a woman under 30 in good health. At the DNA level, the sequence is TGTGCCAGCAGCTTAGACCAGGGGAACACTGAAGCTTTCTTT. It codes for CASSLDQGNTEAFF.